This T cell receptor beta chain was captured by sequencing in a study of shared clonotypes between healthy human individuals. Across the whole study: Per donor, three plates held CD4 naive cells, three held CD4 memory, two held CD8 naive and one held CD8 memory. Findings of the study overall: How much donors shared clonotypes was expected to be affected by sequencing depth. Naive CD4 clonotype sharing across four donors was 5% to 6%.

The germline V and J ends were trimmed by 2 bases and 3 bases, with 11 bases remaining between them. The V gene's germline CDR1 is GTSNPN and CDR2 SVGIG (reference sequence). The CDR3 loop spans 13 amino acids. TCRdb's copy holds only in-frame clones and misses some; the assay was immunoSEQ multiplex PCR. This sample has approximately 2.1 million clones, with over 90% found just once. Of note for this clone: As yet, its antigen is unknown.

This rearrangement joins TRBV30 to TRBJ2-7; maybe TRBD2 (5 bases). The sequence was obtained from a young man in good health. Some clones in this sample may be carry-over from other donors' samples. Sequencing was done on a sample of naive CD4+ T cells from PBMCs. Described subset: CD45RA+ positively selected. The CDR3 is CAWSRTLGYEQYF. CDR3 sequence (DNA): TGTGCCTGGAGTAGGACTCTCGGCTACGAGCAGTACTTC.